This section outlines one T cell receptor beta chain sequence together with its context. This sample was included in a study of blood T cell repertoires in COVID-19. Cohorts were based on clinical histories the participants reported. The CDR3 has 12 amino acids. V was cut by 6 bases and J by 2 bases, with 8 bases left in between. Germline CDR1 reads SQVTM; CDR2 reads ANQGSEA. Produced via immunoSEQ multiplex PCR; TCRdb's table is partial and in-frame only. Of roughly 250,000 clones in the sample, about 89% are singletons; the top ten hold roughly 8.3%. The sequence was obtained from a man between 40 and 49 years old who had recovered from COVID-19. V usage is TRBV29-1 and J usage is TRBJ1-5; no clear D gene. Sequenced material: PBMCs or T cells enriched from blood (not recorded which). This CDR3 reads CSVSSGNQPQHF. The DNA of the CDR3 is TGCAGCGTGAGCTCGGGCAATCAGCCCCAGCATTTT.